A single sample gave rise to the 12 T cell receptor beta chains below, sequenced in a study of monozygotic twins with inflammatory bowel disease. From its re-call of the 5' RACE reads, TCRdb lists each CDR3 protein once, without DNA. In all, the sample yields approximately 400,000 distinct CDR3 sequences. Material for sequencing was blood. All receptors derive from a human donor with ulcerative colitis or Crohn's disease, or a healthy co-twin of an affected twin (not recorded which).

CDR3 loop: CASSVAAPLPGNTIYF. V is TRBV9 and J is TRBJ1-3; the TRBD1 assignment by TCRdb is unverifiable without DNA. Per the germline V gene, CDR1 is SGDLS and CDR2 is YYNGEE. This CDR3 comprises 16 residues.

This chain links TRBV7-2 with TRBJ2-3; the TCRdb D gene call, TRBD2, has no DNA to confirm it. This CDR3 is 14 amino acids long. Germline-derived CDR1 and CDR2 are SGHTA and FQGNSA. CDR3 sequence reads: CASSLEAATDTQYF.

This sequence joins TRBV6-5 and TRBJ2-1; TCRdb's D call, TRBD1, is unchecked because there is no DNA. The CDR3 has 12 amino acids. Per germline, CDR1 MNHEY and CDR2 SVGAGI. CDR3 region: CASRQGAGEQFF.

The chain combines TRBV6-5 with TRBJ1-1. This CDR3 contains 14 residues. Germline V lookup: CDR1 MNHEY, CDR2 SVGAGI. CDR3 sequence reads: CASSYSGGGAEAFF.

The V gene is TRBV5-6, the J gene TRBJ2-7; TCRdb indicates TRBD1, and absent DNA this call remains unverified. This CDR3 has 13 amino acids. The germline V gene has CDR1 SGHDT and CDR2 YYEEEE. The CDR3 loop reads CASSFTIGGEQYF.

The V gene is TRBV7-9, the J gene TRBJ1-1; absent DNA, TCRdb's TRBD1 call cannot be checked. The CDR3 consists of 13 residues. Germline loops: CDR1 SEHNR, CDR2 FQNEAQ (reference sequence). The CDR3 loop reads CASSLSWNTEAFF. The full variable domain, in which reference TRBV7-9 and TRBJ1-1 provide the parts outside the CDR3, is DTGVSQNPRHKITKRGQNVTFRCDPISEHNRLYWYRQTLGQGPEFLTYFQNEAQLEKSRLLSDRFSAERPKGSFSTLEIQRTEQGDSAMYLCASSLSWNTEAFFGQGTRLTVV.

V gene TRBV7-3 combines with J gene TRBJ2-1; the TRBD2 assignment by TCRdb is unverifiable without DNA. Germline loops: CDR1 SGHTA, CDR2 FQGTGA. CDR3 length: 16 residues. CDR3 protein: CASSRTSGGAYNEQFF.

CDR3: CSATDLGTGTQYF. This chain uses TRBV20-1 with TRBJ2-5. CDR1 DFQATT and CDR2 SNEGSKA come from the germline V gene (reference sequence). This CDR3 has 13 residues.

The rearrangement joins TRBV20-1 to TRBJ2-7; the D gene TCRdb calls, TRBD1, cannot be checked with no DNA. CDR3 size: 16 residues. CDR1 and CDR2 (germline): DFQATT, SNEGSKA (reference sequence). CDR3 loop: CSARGQGAQKLYEQYF.

This chain links TRBV7-9 with TRBJ1-1. The length of the CDR3 is 14 residues. The germline V gene encodes CDR1 SEHNR and CDR2 FQNEAQ (reference sequence). This CDR3 is CASSSGDLNTEAFF.

The gene calls are TRBV11-2 and TRBJ2-1; TCRdb names TRBD1, which stays unverified in the absence of DNA. From germline, CDR1 is SGHAT and CDR2 FQNNGV. CDR3 length equals 13 residues. This CDR3 reads CASSLDRGREQFF.

This chain joins TRBV3-1 and TRBJ2-7; the TCRdb D gene call, TRBD1, has no DNA to confirm it. Germline V gene lookup returns CDR1 LGHDT and CDR2 YNNKEL (reference sequence). The CDR3 runs 15 residues. The CDR3 region is CASSQVGQGGNEQYF.